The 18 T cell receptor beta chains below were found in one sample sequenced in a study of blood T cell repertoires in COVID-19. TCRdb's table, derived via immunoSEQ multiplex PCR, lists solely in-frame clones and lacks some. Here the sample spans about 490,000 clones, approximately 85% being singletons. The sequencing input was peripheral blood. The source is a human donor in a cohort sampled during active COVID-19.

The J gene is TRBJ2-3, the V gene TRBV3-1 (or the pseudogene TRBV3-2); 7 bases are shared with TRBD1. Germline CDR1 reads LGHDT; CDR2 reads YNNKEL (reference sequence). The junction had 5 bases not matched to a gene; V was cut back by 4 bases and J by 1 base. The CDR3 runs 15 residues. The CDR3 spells CASSPTGIGTDTQYF. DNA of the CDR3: TGTGCCAGCAGCCCGACAGGGATTGGCACAGATACGCAGTATTTT.

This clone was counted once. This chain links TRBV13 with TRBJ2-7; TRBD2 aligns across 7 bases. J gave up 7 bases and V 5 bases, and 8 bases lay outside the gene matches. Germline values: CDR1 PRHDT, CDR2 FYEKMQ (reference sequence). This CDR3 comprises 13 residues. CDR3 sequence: CASSRAGTKEQYF. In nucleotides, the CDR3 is TGTGCCAGCAGCAGGGCTGGGACTAAGGAGCAGTACTTC.

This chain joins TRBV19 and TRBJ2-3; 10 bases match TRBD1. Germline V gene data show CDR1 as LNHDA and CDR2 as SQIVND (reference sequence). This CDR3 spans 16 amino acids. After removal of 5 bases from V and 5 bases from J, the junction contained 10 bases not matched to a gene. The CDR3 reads CASSLHGQGDGDTQYF. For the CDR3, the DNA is TGTGCCAGTAGTCTCCACGGACAGGGGGATGGAGATACGCAGTATTTT.

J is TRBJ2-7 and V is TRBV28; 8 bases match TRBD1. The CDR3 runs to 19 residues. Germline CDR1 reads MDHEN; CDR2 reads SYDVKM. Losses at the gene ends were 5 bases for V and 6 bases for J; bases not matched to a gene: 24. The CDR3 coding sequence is TGTGCCAGCAGTCCCTCCACTCAAAACAGGGGGACCCTGGAGGGCGAGCAGTACTTC. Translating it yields CASSPSTQNRGTLEGEQYF.

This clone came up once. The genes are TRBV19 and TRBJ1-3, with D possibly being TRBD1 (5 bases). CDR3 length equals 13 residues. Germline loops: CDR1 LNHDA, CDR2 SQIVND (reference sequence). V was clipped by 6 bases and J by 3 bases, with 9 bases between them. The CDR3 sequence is CASRSRVGNTIYF. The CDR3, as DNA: TGTGCCAGTAGATCCAGGGTTGGAAACACCATATATTTT.

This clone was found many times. CDR3 residues: CASSHRPGLAGDTQYF. The DNA of the CDR3 is TGTGCCAGCAGCCACCGTCCGGGACTAGCGGGAGATACGCAGTATTTT. The chain recombines TRBV7-3 with TRBJ2-3; 12 bases line up with TRBD2. The CDR3 spans 16 residues. CDR1 and CDR2 from the germline V gene are SGHTA and FQGTGA. V shed 5 bases and J 5 bases; nucleotides not matched to a gene: 8.

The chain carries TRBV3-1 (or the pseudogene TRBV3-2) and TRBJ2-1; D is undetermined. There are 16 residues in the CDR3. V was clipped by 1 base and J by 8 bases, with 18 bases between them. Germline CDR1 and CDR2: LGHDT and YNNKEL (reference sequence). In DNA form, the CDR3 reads TGTGCCAGCAGCCAAGTATCAGGAATCCCGGCCGATGAGCAGTTCTTC. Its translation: CASSQVSGIPADEQFF.

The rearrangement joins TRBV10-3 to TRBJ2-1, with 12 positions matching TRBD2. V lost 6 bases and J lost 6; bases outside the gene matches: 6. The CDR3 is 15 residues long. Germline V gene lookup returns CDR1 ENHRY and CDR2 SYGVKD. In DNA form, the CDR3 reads TGTGCCATCAGCGCGACTAGCGGGAGTTCCAATGAGCAGTTCTTC. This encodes CAISATSGSSNEQFF.

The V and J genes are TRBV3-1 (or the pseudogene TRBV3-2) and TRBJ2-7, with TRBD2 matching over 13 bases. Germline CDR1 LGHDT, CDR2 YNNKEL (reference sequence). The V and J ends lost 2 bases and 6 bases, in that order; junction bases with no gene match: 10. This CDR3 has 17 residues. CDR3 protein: CASSQRTSGSLGREQYF. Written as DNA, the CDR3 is TGTGCCAGCAGCCAACGGACTAGCGGGAGCCTTGGTCGCGAGCAGTACTTC.

The CDR3 DNA is TGTGCCAGCAGCAACCAGGGTTATGGAAACACTGAAGCTTTCTTT. Protein sequence: CASSNQGYGNTEAFF. V gene TRBV7-3 combines with J gene TRBJ1-1, with D possibly being TRBD1 (5 bases). The length of the CDR3 is 15 residues. CDR1 and CDR2 (germline): SGHTA, FQGTGA. V was shortened by 5 bases and J by 2 bases, with 15 bases between the two germline ends.

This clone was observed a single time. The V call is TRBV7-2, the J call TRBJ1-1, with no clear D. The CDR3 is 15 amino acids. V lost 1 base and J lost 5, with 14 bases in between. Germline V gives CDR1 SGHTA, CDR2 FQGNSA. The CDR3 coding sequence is TGTGCCAGCAGCTTAGGAGGGAAGGGAACTACTGAAGCTTTCTTT. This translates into CASSLGGKGTTEAFF.

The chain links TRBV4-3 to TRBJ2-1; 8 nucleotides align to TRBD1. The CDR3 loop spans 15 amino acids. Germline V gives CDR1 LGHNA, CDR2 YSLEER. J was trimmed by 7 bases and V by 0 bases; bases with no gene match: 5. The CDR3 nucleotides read TGCGCCAGCAGCCAAGAGTGGACAGGGAAGAATGAGCAGTTCTTC. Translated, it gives CASSQEWTGKNEQFF.

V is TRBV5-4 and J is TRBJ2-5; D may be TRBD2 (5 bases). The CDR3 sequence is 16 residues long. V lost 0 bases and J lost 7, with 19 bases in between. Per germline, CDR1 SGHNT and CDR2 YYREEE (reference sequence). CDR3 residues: CASSLVGSSPGRTQYF. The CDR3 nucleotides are TGTGCCAGCAGCTTGGTTGGCTCTTCTCCGGGGAGGACCCAGTACTTC.

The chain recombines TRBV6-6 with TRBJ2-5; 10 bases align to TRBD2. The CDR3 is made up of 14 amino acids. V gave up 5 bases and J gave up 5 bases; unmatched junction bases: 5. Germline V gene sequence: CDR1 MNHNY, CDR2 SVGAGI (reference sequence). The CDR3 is CASSTQREGETQYF. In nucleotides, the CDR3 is TGTGCCAGCAGTACCCAGCGGGAGGGCGAGACCCAGTACTTC.

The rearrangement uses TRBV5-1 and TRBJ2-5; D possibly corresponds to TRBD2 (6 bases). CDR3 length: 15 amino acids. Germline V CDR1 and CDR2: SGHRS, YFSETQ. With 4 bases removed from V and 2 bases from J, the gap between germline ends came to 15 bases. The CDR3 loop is CASSPLPGLQETQYF. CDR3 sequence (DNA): TGCGCCAGCAGCCCGTTACCGGGACTTCAAGAGACCCAGTACTTC.

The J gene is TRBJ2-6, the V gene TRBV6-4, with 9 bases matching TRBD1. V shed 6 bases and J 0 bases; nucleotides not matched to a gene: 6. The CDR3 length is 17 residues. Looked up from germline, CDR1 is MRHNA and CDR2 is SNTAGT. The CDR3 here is CASRPTGGASGANVLTF. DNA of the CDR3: TGTGCCAGCAGGCCCACAGGGGGCGCCTCTGGGGCCAACGTCCTGACTTTC.

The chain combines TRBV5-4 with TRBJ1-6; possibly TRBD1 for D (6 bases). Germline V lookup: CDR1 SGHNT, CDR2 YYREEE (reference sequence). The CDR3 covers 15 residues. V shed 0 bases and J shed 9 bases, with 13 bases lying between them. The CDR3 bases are TGTGCCAGCAGCTTGGGACAGGAACGTAGTTCACCCCTCCACTTT. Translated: CASSLGQERSSPLHF.

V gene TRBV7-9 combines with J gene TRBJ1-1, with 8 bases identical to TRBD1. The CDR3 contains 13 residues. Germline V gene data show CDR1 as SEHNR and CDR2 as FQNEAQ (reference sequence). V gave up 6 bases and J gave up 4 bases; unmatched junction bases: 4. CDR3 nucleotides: TGTGCCAGCAGGCCAACAGGGGGCACTGAAGCTTTCTTT. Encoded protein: CASRPTGGTEAFF.